The clone carrying this T cell receptor beta chain occurred a few times. Its specificity is unknown. TCRdb reprocessed the 5' RACE reads via MiXCR and lists one record per CDR3 protein. The sample includes approximately 610,000 distinct CDR3 sequences, less than 20% of them seen just once. These data belong to a study of T cells after yellow fever vaccination. Study information: SMART-Seq v4 Ultra Low Input prepared the low-cell-number fractions.

V was shortened by 0 bases and J by 1 base, with 10 bases between the two germline ends. Germline V gene lookup returns CDR1 SNHLY and CDR2 FYNNEI. The CDR3 has 15 amino acids. Overall study findings and caveats: Relatively few clonotypes were ones that appeared in both CD4 and CD8 compartments. By day 5 rather than day 15, the secondary response had peaked, though it was weaker. A large majority of primary-vaccination clones showed up again after the booster (roughly 96% CD4, 88% CD8).

V usage is TRBV2 and J usage is TRBJ2-7; D is possibly TRBD2 (5 bases). The TCR originated in a man between 18 and 35 years old who received the YFV17D yellow fever vaccine. Sequences were derived from PBMCs, sampled 5 to 6 days after the first yellow fever vaccination. The CDR3 here is CASSEAWRASYEQYF. In nucleotides, the CDR3 is TGTGCCAGCAGTGAAGCTTGGCGGGCGTCCTACGAGCAGTACTTC.